These 26 T cell receptor beta chains were sequenced from one sample in a study of Graves' ophthalmopathy and Graves' hyperthyroidism. Investigators amplified TCR beta CDR3 regions from RNA transcripts. The first-round RT-PCR employed HTBI primers together with the Qiagen OneStep RT-PCR kit. A multiplex PCR was then performed as the second round. TCRdb re-called the multiplex PCR reads with MiXCR, one entry per CDR3 protein. Counted here are around 520,000 distinct CDR3 sequences, approximately 35% occurring once; the ten biggest clones make up about 4.6%. Sequencing was performed on peripheral blood or thyroid tissue (not recorded which). Receptor source: an adult man with Graves' hyperthyroidism.

V usage is TRBV6-5 and J usage is TRBJ1-1, with 9 bases that match TRBD1. CDR3 length: 15 residues. The J segment lost 4 bases and the V segment lost 7 bases, leaving 10 bases of the junction unmatched. The germline V gene encodes CDR1 MNHEY and CDR2 SVGAGI. CDR3 sequence: CASNSPGQGLTEAFF. The CDR3 DNA is TGTGCCAGCAATTCCCCGGGACAGGGTCTCACTGAAGCTTTCTTT.

This sequence joins TRBV4-1 and TRBJ1-6; a weak D match, TRBD1 (5 bases). This CDR3 is built from 15 residues. Between the trimmed V and J ends, which lost 3 bases and 7 bases, there was a span of 13 bases. Germline V gene data show CDR1 as MGHRA and CDR2 as YSYEKL. CDR3 sequence: CASSHTTGTNSPLHF. Here the CDR3 DNA reads TGCGCCAGCAGCCACACGACCGGGACCAATTCACCCCTCCACTTT.

This clonotype was seen at least ten times. The gene calls are TRBV19 and TRBJ1-5; D gene uncertain. The CDR3 is made up of 16 amino acids. CDR1 is LNHDA and CDR2 is SQIVND in the germline V gene (reference sequence). V lost 9 bases, J lost 2 bases, and 20 bases lay in between. The CDR3, as DNA: TGTGCCAGCCAATATGGGGTCGGGATCCGCAATCAGCCCCAGCATTTT. This sequence encodes CASQYGVGIRNQPQHF. The variable domain in full, completed from reference TRBV19 and TRBJ1-5, reads DGGITQSPKYLFRKEGQNVTLSCEQNLNHDAMYWYRQDPGQGLRLIYYSQIVNDFQKGDIAEGYSVSREKKESFPLTVTSAQKNPTAFYLCASQYGVGIRNQPQHFGDGTRLSIL.

As to this clonotype: Since a much larger clone is just one base distant, this may be a read error. V is TRBV6-5 and J is TRBJ1-5; D is perhaps TRBD1 (5 bases). Per germline, CDR1 MNHEY and CDR2 SVGAGI. This CDR3 contains 13 residues. The CDR3 DNA reads TGTGCCGGCAGTTACGTTAGGGGTCAGCCCCAGCATTTT. Its protein product is CAGSYVRGQPQHF.

The V gene is TRBV10-3, the J gene TRBJ1-4; 7 bases are a match to TRBD1. V shed 6 bases, J shed 5 bases, and the junction held 6 bases outside the gene matches. In germline, CDR1 is ENHRY, CDR2 SYGVKD. This CDR3 is built from 14 residues. The CDR3 region is CAIRDRSSNEKLFF. As DNA, the CDR3 is TGTGCCATCAGGGACAGGTCATCGAATGAAAAACTGTTTTTT.

As for this clonotype: This may be a read error, as it is one base from a much larger clone. V gene TRBV20-1 combines with J gene TRBJ1-1; TRBD1 might be the D (5 bases). The V gene's germline CDR1 is DFQATT and CDR2 SNEGSKA (reference sequence). The CDR3 loop spans 13 amino acids. CDR3 nucleotides: TGCAGTGCTAGCCGGACATGGAACGCTGAAGCTTTCTTT. It specifies CSASRTWNAEAFF.

The CDR3 bases are TGTGCCAGCACAAAACAGGGGATTAACTATGGCTACACCATATATTTT. Protein: CASTKQGINYGYTIYF. The genes are TRBV6-5 and TRBJ1-3, with 7 bases matching TRBD1. The CDR3 has 16 residues. Germline V lookup: CDR1 MNHEY, CDR2 SVGAGI. The V gene end was trimmed by 7 bases and the J gene end by 8 bases; junction bases not matched to a gene: 17.

About this clonotype: This may come from a read error, since a much larger clone is one base off. The V call is TRBV12-3 or TRBV12-4, the J call TRBJ2-7; D is undetermined. This CDR3 spans 14 amino acids. CDR3 sequence reads: CASSLHIIGRERYF. CDR3 DNA: TGTGCCAGCAGTCTGCATATCATCGGGCGCGAGCGGTACTTC.

This clonotype was found many times. The genes are TRBV5-1 and TRBJ1-2, with a possible D match to TRBD1 (6 bases). CDR1 and CDR2 from the germline V gene are SGHRS and YFSETQ. The CDR3 covers 14 residues. V was shortened by 4 bases and J by 8 bases, with 18 bases between the two germline ends. CDR3 sequence (DNA): TGCGCCAGCAGCCCCGAGGGGGGGGGCAACGGCTACACCTTC. It codes for CASSPEGGGNGYTF. Looking up the rest from reference TRBV5-1 and TRBJ1-2 gives the full variable domain: KAGVTQTPRYLIKTRGQQVTLSCSPISGHRSVSWYQQTPGQGLQFLFEYFSETQRNKGNFPGRFSGRQFSNSRSEMNVSTLELGDSALYLCASSPEGGGNGYTFGSGTRLTVV.

This clonotype appeared once. Just one base apart from a much larger clone, this may be a read error. The chain couples TRBV9 to TRBJ2-5; 8 positions agree with TRBD2. V shed 0 bases and J 8 bases; nucleotides not matched to a gene: 9. This CDR3 is built from 15 residues. CDR1 is SGDLS, CDR2 YYNGEE, per germline. CDR3 sequence: CASSVEGAGGNTQYF. CDR3 bases: TGTGCCAGCAGCGTAGAAGGGGCGGGGGGTAATACCCAGTACTTC.

The chain recombines TRBV15 with TRBJ2-2; tentative D call: TRBD1 (5 bases). Trimming shortened V by 0 bases and J by 4 bases, and 9 bases separated the two germline ends. Germline CDR1 reads LNHNV; CDR2 reads YYDKDF (reference sequence). This CDR3 is built from 15 residues. The CDR3 is CATSRDRVGTGELFF. In DNA form, the CDR3 reads TGTGCCACCAGCAGAGACAGGGTGGGCACCGGGGAGCTGTTTTTT.

A single count supports this clonotype. The chain combines TRBV11-2 with TRBJ2-7; either TRBD1 or TRBD2 may fit D (6 bases each). From germline, CDR1 is SGHAT and CDR2 FQNNGV. CDR3 length: 15 amino acids. V was cut by 4 bases and J by 7 bases, with 20 bases left in between. CDR3 region: CASSWVVGGPGEQYF. The CDR3 nucleotides read TGTGCCAGCAGCTGGGTTGTTGGGGGGCCGGGGGAGCAGTACTTC.

With respect to this clonotype: As the CDR3 is not closed by the conserved phenylalanine or tryptophan, this likely results from a read error. The chain uses TRBV20-1 and TRBJ2-3; 11 bases are a match to TRBD1. V lost 6 bases, J lost 5 bases, and 4 bases stayed unmatched. The CDR3 totals 13 residues. The germline gives CDR1 DFQATT, CDR2 SNEGSKA (reference sequence). The CDR3 loop reads CSAGQGAVDTQYP. CDR3 nucleotide sequence: TGCAGTGCCGGACAGGGGGCCGTAGATACGCAGTATCCT.

This clonotype was detected many times. The gene calls are TRBV4-1 and TRBJ2-5; D not certain. From germline, CDR1 is MGHRA and CDR2 YSYEKL. The CDR3 extends over 13 amino acids. The germline V and J ends were trimmed by 5 bases and 3 bases, with 10 bases remaining between them. CDR3 nucleotide sequence: TGCGCCAGCAGCTCGGCAGGAAAAGAGACCCAGTACTTC. Protein: CASSSAGKETQYF.

This clonotype occurred many times. The rearrangement joins TRBV19 to TRBJ2-2; a weak D match, TRBD2 (7 bases). Germline V gene lookup returns CDR1 LNHDA and CDR2 SQIVND (reference sequence). The CDR3 loop spans 14 amino acids. V lost 9 bases and J lost 7, with 18 bases in between. CDR3 bases: TGTGCCAGCGCCGAGGGGGGGACGGTCGGGGAGCTGTTTTTT. Translation: CASAEGGTVGELFF.

About this clonotype itself: A read error is possible here, since a much larger clone lies one base away. This rearrangement joins TRBV5-1 to TRBJ1-3; no firm D call. The germline V gene encodes CDR1 SGHRS and CDR2 YFSETQ. This CDR3 comprises 15 residues. CDR3 sequence (DNA): TGCGCCAGCAGCTTGGGCAGTACATCTGGAAGCACCATATATTTT. Translated, it gives CASSLGSTSGSTIYF.

This clonotype was picked up many times. This chain connects TRBV9 to TRBJ1-1; no clear D gene. The CDR3 spans 13 residues. The germline gives CDR1 SGDLS, CDR2 YYNGEE. V was cut by 1 base and J by 6 bases, with 10 bases left in between. DNA for the CDR3: TGTGCCAGCAGCGTACAGGTGGAGGCTGAAGCTTTCTTT. This sequence encodes CASSVQVEAEAFF. The complete variable domain, with remaining parts taken from reference TRBV9 and TRBJ1-1, reads DSGVTQTPKHLITATGQRVTLRCSPRSGDLSVYWYQQSLDQGLQFLIQYYNGEERAKGNILERFSAQQFPDLHSELNLSSLELGDSALYFCASSVQVEAEAFFGQGTRLTVV.

This clonotype appeared many times. The genes are TRBV19 and TRBJ1-5; a weak D match, TRBD1 (5 bases). CDR3 size: 14 residues. Between the trimmed V and J ends, which lost 3 bases and 4 bases, there was a span of 10 bases. Germline CDR1 reads LNHDA; CDR2 reads SQIVND (reference sequence). In DNA, the CDR3 is TGTGCCAGTAGTATGGGGCAGACTAATCAGCCCCAGCATTTT. It specifies CASSMGQTNQPQHF. The whole variable domain, filled in from reference TRBV19 and TRBJ1-5, reads DGGITQSPKYLFRKEGQNVTLSCEQNLNHDAMYWYRQDPGQGLRLIYYSQIVNDFQKGDIAEGYSVSREKKESFPLTVTSAQKNPTAFYLCASSMGQTNQPQHFGDGTRLSIL.

The J gene is TRBJ2-5, the V gene TRBV25-1; 11 nucleotides match TRBD2. Germline lookup yields CDR1 MGHDK and CDR2 SYGVNS. CDR3 length: 18 residues. V was clipped by 1 base and J by 3 bases; unmatched bases: 10. The CDR3 bases are TGTGCCAGCAGTGAATTGGGCCCGACTAGCGGGGTGAAAGAGACCCAGTACTTC. It specifies CASSELGPTSGVKETQYF. The variable domain in full, completed from reference TRBV25-1 and TRBJ2-5, reads EADIYQTPRYLVIGTGKKITLECSQTMGHDKMYWYQQDPGMELHLIHYSYGVNSTEKGDLSSESTVSRIRTEHFPLTLESARPSHTSQYLCASSELGPTSGVKETQYFGPGTRLLVL.

This clonotype was counted at least ten times. The V and J genes are TRBV7-8 and TRBJ1-1; D call uncertain. Germline CDR1 is SGHVS and CDR2 is FQNEAQ. Trimming pared 2 bases from V and 3 bases from J, leaving 7 bases between. The CDR3 is made up of 13 amino acids. This chain's CDR3 is CASSLKRDTEAFF. The CDR3 DNA reads TGTGCCAGCAGCTTAAAGAGGGACACTGAAGCTTTCTTT.

The J gene is TRBJ1-2, the V gene TRBV7-9, with D maybe TRBD1 (6 bases). The CDR3 length is 20 residues. Germline V gene sequence: CDR1 SEHNR, CDR2 FQNEAQ (reference sequence). Trimming stripped 7 bases from V and 5 bases from J, with 35 bases between. The CDR3 bases are TGTGCCAGCACCGCTCCAACCTCCAAAAACCGGGACACCGCCCTATATGGCTACACCTTC. Encoded protein: CASTAPTSKNRDTALYGYTF.

This clonotype was detected many times. The chain recombines TRBV12-3 or TRBV12-4 with TRBJ1-2, with TRBD1 matching over 9 bases. After removal of 2 bases from V and 6 bases from J, the junction contained 1 base not matched to a gene. CDR3 length: 13 residues. The CDR3 coding sequence is TGTGCCAGCAGTTTATGGACAGGGGATGGCTACACCTTC. It is translated as CASSLWTGDGYTF.

This clonotype showed up just a few times. V is TRBV12-3 or TRBV12-4 and J is TRBJ2-3; D is ambiguous. The CDR3 consists of 10 residues. Trimming stripped 7 bases from V and 11 bases from J, with 10 bases between. The CDR3: CASKGGKQYF. CDR3 bases: TGTGCCAGCAAAGGCGGCAAGCAGTATTTT.

This clonotype has ten or more counts. The chain is built from TRBV20-1 and TRBJ1-2; D is unresolved. The length of the CDR3 is 13 residues. Germline lookup yields CDR1 DFQATT and CDR2 SNEGSKA (reference sequence). V lost 6 bases to trimming and J lost 0 bases, with 11 bases between them. The CDR3: CSAEQKANYGYTF. In nucleotides, the CDR3 is TGCAGTGCGGAACAGAAAGCTAACTATGGCTACACCTTC.

V gene TRBV29-1 combines with J gene TRBJ2-5, with no clear D. V lost 4 bases to trimming and J lost 4 bases, with 22 bases between them. From germline, CDR1 is SQVTM and CDR2 ANQGSEA. This CDR3 is 16 amino acids long. CDR3 nucleotide sequence: TGCAGCGTTGTACTTGGGCGTGCTAGTCCGGCAGAGACCCAGTACTTC. Translating it yields CSVVLGRASPAETQYF.

As to this clonotype: A much larger clonotype is one base distant, so this may be a read error. The J gene is TRBJ2-2, the V gene TRBV9; tentative D call: TRBD2 (6 bases). This CDR3 has 16 residues. Germline V gives CDR1 SGDLS, CDR2 YYNGEE. The DNA of the CDR3 is TGTGCCAGCAGCGTATTGGGGGGACCGAACACCGAGGAGCTGTTTTTT. Translation gives CASSVLGGPNTEELFF. The full variable domain, completed using reference TRBV9 and TRBJ2-2, is DSGVTQTPKHLITATGQRVTLRCSPRSGDLSVYWYQQSLDQGLQFLIQYYNGEERAKGNILERFSAQQFPDLHSELNLSSLELGDSALYFCASSVLGGPNTEELFFGEGSRLTVL.